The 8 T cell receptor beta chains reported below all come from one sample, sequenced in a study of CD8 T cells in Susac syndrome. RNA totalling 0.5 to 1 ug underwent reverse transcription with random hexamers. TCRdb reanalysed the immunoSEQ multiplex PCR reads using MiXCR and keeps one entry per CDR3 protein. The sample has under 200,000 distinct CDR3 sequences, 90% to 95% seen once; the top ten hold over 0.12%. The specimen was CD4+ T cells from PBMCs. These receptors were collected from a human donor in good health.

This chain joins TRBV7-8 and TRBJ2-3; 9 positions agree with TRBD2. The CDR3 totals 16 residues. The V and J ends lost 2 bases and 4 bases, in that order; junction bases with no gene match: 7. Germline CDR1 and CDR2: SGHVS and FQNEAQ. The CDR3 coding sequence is TGTGCCAGCAGCTTAACCAGGACTAGCGTACCAGATACGCAGTATTTT. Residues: CASSLTRTSVPDTQYF.

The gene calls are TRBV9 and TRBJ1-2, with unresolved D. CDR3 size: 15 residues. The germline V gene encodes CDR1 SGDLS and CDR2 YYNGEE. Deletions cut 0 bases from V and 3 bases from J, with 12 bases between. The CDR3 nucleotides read TGTGCCAGCAGCGTAGGGGGTCTTGACGACTATGGCTACACCTTC. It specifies CASSVGGLDDYGYTF.

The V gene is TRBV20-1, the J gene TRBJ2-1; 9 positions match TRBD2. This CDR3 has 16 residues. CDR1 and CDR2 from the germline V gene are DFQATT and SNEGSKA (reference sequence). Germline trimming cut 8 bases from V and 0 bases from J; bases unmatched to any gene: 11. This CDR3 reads CSSLGASGNSYNEQFF. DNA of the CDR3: TGCAGTTCCCTGGGGGCTAGCGGGAACTCCTACAATGAGCAGTTCTTC.

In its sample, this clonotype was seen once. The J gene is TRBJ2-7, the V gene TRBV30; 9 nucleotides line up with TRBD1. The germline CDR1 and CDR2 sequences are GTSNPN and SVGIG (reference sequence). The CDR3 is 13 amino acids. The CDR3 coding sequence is TGTGCGGGGACTGGACAGGGGCTCTACGAGCAGTACTTC. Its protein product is CAGTGQGLYEQYF. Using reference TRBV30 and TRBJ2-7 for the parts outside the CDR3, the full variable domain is SQTIHQWPATLVQPVGSPLSLECTVEGTSNPNLYWYRQAAGRGLQLLFYSVGIGQISSEVPQNLSASRPQDRQFILSSKKLLLSDSGFYLCAGTGQGLYEQYFGPGTRLTVT.

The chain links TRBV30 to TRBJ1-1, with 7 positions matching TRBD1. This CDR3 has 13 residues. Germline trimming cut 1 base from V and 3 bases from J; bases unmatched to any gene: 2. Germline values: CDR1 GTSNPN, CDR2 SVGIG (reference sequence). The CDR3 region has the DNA TGTGCCTGGAGTGGGGACAGTTACACTGAAGCTTTCTTT. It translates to CAWSGDSYTEAFF.

As DNA, the CDR3 is TGTGCCAGCAGGGGGCAGGGGGGAGTAGAGACCCAGTACTTC. Translation: CASRGQGGVETQYF. V is TRBV27 and J is TRBJ2-5, with TRBD1 as a possible D gene (7 bases). V gave up 6 bases and J gave up 4 bases, with 15 bases separating them. Germline V lookup: CDR1 MNHEY, CDR2 SMNVEV (reference sequence). The length of the CDR3 is 14 residues.

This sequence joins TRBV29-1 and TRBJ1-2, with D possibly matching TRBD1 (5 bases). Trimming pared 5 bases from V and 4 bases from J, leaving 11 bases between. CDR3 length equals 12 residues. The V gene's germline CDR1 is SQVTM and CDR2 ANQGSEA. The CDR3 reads CSVWGVSYGYTF. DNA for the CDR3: TGCAGCGTTTGGGGGGTCAGCTATGGCTACACCTTC.

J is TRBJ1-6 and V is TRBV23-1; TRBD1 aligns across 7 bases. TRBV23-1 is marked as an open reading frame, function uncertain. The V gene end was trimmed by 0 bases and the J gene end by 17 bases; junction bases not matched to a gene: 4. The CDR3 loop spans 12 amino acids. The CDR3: CASSQSGQIVHF. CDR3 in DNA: TGCGCCAGCAGTCAATCGGGACAGATAGTCCACTTT.